This TCR beta chain emerged from a study of cytomegalovirus exposure and HLA in healthy donors. Study findings and constraints: In a later analysis, a missense DCLRE1C variant was linked to TCR beta V- and J-gene trimming. TCR beta chains numbering more than 150 were designated cytomegalovirus-associated. Reports indicate that TCR beta sequences accurately predicted the HLA-A and HLA-B alleles of most subjects.

Germline-derived CDR1 and CDR2 are MNHEY and SMNVEV (reference sequence). There are 18 residues in the CDR3. V gave up 5 bases and J gave up 0 bases, with 17 bases separating them. Use of 60 Vbeta and 13 Jbeta primers characterized the PCR. Profiled with immunoSEQ multiplex PCR; TCRdb holds only in-frame clones, not every one. The profile shows some 150,000 clones, less than 85% of them singletons. This clone was seen a handful of times. As yet, its antigen is unknown. This sequence was found in a male donor in good health and CMV-seronegative. V is TRBV27 and J is TRBJ1-6; D gene ambiguous. What was sequenced was PBMCs. CDR3 residues: CASSARRSWSSYNSPLHF. CDR3 nucleotides: TGTGCCAGCAGTGCCCGACGATCCTGGAGCTCCTATAATTCACCCCTCCACTTT.